Ten or more counts support the clone carrying this TCR beta chain. As yet, its antigen is unknown. The data stem from a study of T-cell reconstitution after alpha-beta-depleted transplantation in children. Study-level results: Reports say that about two months after transplant, the alpha-beta T cells came out of several hundred graft clones that had expanded.

Unique molecular identifiers were built into the TCRbeta library. TCRdb reprocessed the PCR reads with MiXCR, giving one entry per CDR3 protein. The sample yields 150,000 to 250,000 distinct CDR3 sequences, 5.5% to 7% seen once. The length of the CDR3 is 13 residues. Germline V gene sequence: CDR1 LNHNV, CDR2 YYDKDF (reference sequence). Trimming took 5 bases from V and 7 from J, leaving 15 bases between them. The clonotype comes from a girl under three years old with combined immunodeficiency, due to receive a stem cell transplant. The chain carries TRBV15 and TRBJ2-7; D remains ambiguous. Here the sequenced sample was PBMCs, taken before TCRalphabeta/CD19-depleted stem cell transplant. CDR3 protein: CATSPVRLKEQYF. As DNA, the CDR3 is TGTGCCACCAGCCCCGTCCGACTTAAGGAGCAGTACTTC.